Each of the 27 T cell receptor beta chains below was sequenced from the same sample in a study of Tregs in tolerant kidney transplant recipients (dated by TCRdb to the late 2010s). In the paper's terms, the time point label means: blood sample drawn before combined kidney and bone marrow transplant. Libraries were prepared through the immunoSEQ multiplex PCR assay. The immuneACCESS repertoire file appears here via TCRdb, limited to in-frame rearrangements. These files lack a portion of the clones; in checked studies, under half of the deficit traces to unresolved V genes, and the cause of the others is not known. This sample is represented by 62,000 or so clones; 95% to 98% of them were singletons. Of the sample, nearly 0.35% falls within the top ten clones. Here the sequenced sample was Tregs from blood, taken before the transplant. The receptors derive from a human donor who received a combined kidney and bone marrow transplant.

The chain is built from TRBV11-3 and TRBJ1-2, with no clear D. Germline V CDR1 and CDR2: SGHNT, YENEEA. The CDR3 totals 14 residues. V gave up 1 base and J gave up 7 bases, with 13 bases separating them. CDR3 in amino acids: CASSLVKGGIGYTF. CDR3 sequence (DNA): TGTGCCAGCAGCTTAGTAAAAGGCGGCATTGGCTACACCTTC.

This chain connects TRBV27 to TRBJ2-1; 11 nucleotides align to TRBD2. Germline lookup yields CDR1 MNHEY and CDR2 SMNVEV (reference sequence). The CDR3 consists of 15 residues. The junction had 10 bases not matched to a gene; V was cut back by 6 bases and J by 9 bases. The CDR3 loop reads CASRVVGTSGIEQFF. The CDR3 nucleotides read TGTGCCAGCAGGGTGGTCGGGACTAGCGGCATTGAGCAGTTCTTC.

The chain recombines TRBV5-1 with TRBJ2-7; D may be TRBD1 (7 bases). Trimming pared 4 bases from V and 3 bases from J, leaving 11 bases between. This CDR3 comprises 13 residues. The germline V gene has CDR1 SGHRS and CDR2 YFSETQ. The CDR3 DNA reads TGCGCCAGCAGCCCCAGGGGGGACTACGAGCAGTACTTC. It specifies CASSPRGDYEQYF.

This clone was seen once. The V gene is TRBV28, the J gene TRBJ2-7, with TRBD1 as a possible D gene (6 bases). In germline, CDR1 is MDHEN, CDR2 SYDVKM. V was pared by 2 bases and J by 3 bases, with 8 bases between. The CDR3 has 13 amino acids. The CDR3 DNA follows: TGTGCCAGCAGTTTAGGGACATTCTACGAGCAGTACTTC. Amino acids: CASSLGTFYEQYF.

The chain uses TRBV20-1 and TRBJ2-7; D uncertain. The CDR3 covers 10 residues. In germline, CDR1 is DFQATT, CDR2 SNEGSKA (reference sequence). CDR3 sequence (DNA): TGCTCTGCTCAGGACTACGAGCAGTACTTC. Residues: CSAQDYEQYF.

The sample holds one count of this clone. The chain couples TRBV5-1 to TRBJ2-1; 7 bases are shared with TRBD1. Germline lookup yields CDR1 SGHRS and CDR2 YFSETQ. With V trimmed by 4 bases and J by 2 bases, 9 bases remained unmatched. The CDR3 is 16 residues long. CDR3 region: CASSLPRGPTYNEQFF. Written as DNA, the CDR3 is TGCGCCAGCAGCCTACCTAGGGGGCCAACCTACAATGAGCAGTTCTTC.

The chain links TRBV28 to TRBJ1-2; no reliable D call. CDR3 length: 15 amino acids. Germline loops: CDR1 MDHEN, CDR2 SYDVKM. With 6 bases removed from V and 4 bases from J, the gap between germline ends came to 18 bases. CDR3 in DNA: TGTGCCAGCAGCCCTTCGACTGGGTTCCTCTATGGCTACACCTTC. Protein sequence: CASSPSTGFLYGYTF.

V is TRBV6-1 and J is TRBJ1-5; a weak D match, TRBD1 (5 bases). Trimming took 4 bases from V and 7 from J, leaving 17 bases between them. CDR1 and CDR2 from the germline V gene are MNHNS and SASEGT. The CDR3 runs to 15 residues. The CDR3 loop reads CASSANLGGRQPQHF. The CDR3 DNA reads as TGTGCCAGCAGTGCGAACCTGGGGGGTAGACAGCCCCAGCATTTT.

V gene TRBV7-9 combines with J gene TRBJ2-7; TRBD2 might be the D (5 bases). V lost 5 bases and J lost 6, with 23 bases in between. There are 16 residues in the CDR3. Germline V gene sequence: CDR1 SEHNR, CDR2 FQNEAQ (reference sequence). The CDR3 reads CASSPRSPLGGGEQYF. As DNA, the CDR3 is TGTGCCAGCAGCCCCAGGTCCCCCCTAGGAGGTGGCGAGCAGTACTTC.

CDR3 residues: CASRTTGTGSYEQYF. CDR3 in DNA: TGTGCCAGCAGGACAACCGGGACAGGATCCTACGAGCAGTACTTC. The chain uses TRBV6-6 and TRBJ2-7; TRBD1 matches at 8 bases. V dropped 6 bases and J dropped 1; count of bases not matched to a gene: 8. The CDR3 runs to 15 residues. Germline CDR1 MNHNY, CDR2 SVGAGI (reference sequence).

The chain couples TRBV18 to TRBJ2-3; D is perhaps TRBD2 (7 bases). V was clipped by 1 base and J by 4 bases, with 18 bases between them. The length of the CDR3 is 17 residues. Germline CDR1 KGHSH, CDR2 LQKENI. CDR3 protein: CASSPRRGALYPDTQYF. For the CDR3, the DNA is TGTGCCAGCTCACCACGCCGGGGGGCGCTTTACCCAGATACGCAGTATTTT.

The chain links TRBV2 to TRBJ2-1; maybe TRBD2 (5 bases). Germline CDR1 SNHLY, CDR2 FYNNEI. Trimming stripped 7 bases from V and 9 bases from J, with 19 bases between. The CDR3 is made up of 14 amino acids. Here the CDR3 DNA reads TGTGCCAGCACCTTAGGCCCCGGAGGAGGTGAGCAGTTCTTC. It yields the protein CASTLGPGGGEQFF.

Here the CDR3 reads CASSLGLSSAALEETQYF. CDR3 nucleotides: TGTGCCAGCAGCTTAGGGCTGTCAAGCGCGGCCCTTGAAGAGACCCAGTACTTC. The chain combines TRBV11-2 with TRBJ2-5; D uncertain. The CDR3 has 18 amino acids. Germline CDR1 reads SGHAT; CDR2 reads FQNNGV. V lost 1 base, J lost 3 bases, and 21 bases lay in between.

The chain combines TRBV29-1 with TRBJ2-7, with D possibly being TRBD2 (5 bases). The CDR3 sequence is 12 residues long. V lost 4 bases and J 5 bases, leaving 12 bases between the germline ends. CDR1 and CDR2 (germline): SQVTM, ANQGSEA. The CDR3 nucleotides are TGCAGCGTTGTAGGCCCCGGGAACGAGCAGTACTTC. This encodes CSVVGPGNEQYF.

The CDR3 spells CASSFLAGVANEQFF. The CDR3 region has the DNA TGTGCCAGCAGCTTCCTAGCGGGAGTGGCAAATGAGCAGTTCTTC. The rearrangement links TRBV5-4 to TRBJ2-1, with TRBD2 identical over 10 bases. The CDR3 contains 15 residues. The V gene's germline CDR1 is SGHNT and CDR2 YYREEE (reference sequence). The V segment lost 2 bases and the J segment 7 bases; nucleotides outside the gene matches: 6.

V gene TRBV10-3 combines with J gene TRBJ1-1; tentative D call: TRBD1 (6 bases). This CDR3 has 15 residues. V gave up 8 bases and J gave up 1 base, with 17 bases separating them. The germline CDR1 and CDR2 sequences are ENHRY and SYGVKD. The CDR3, as DNA: TGTGCCATCCGGATGGGGGCAGTCCCGAACACTGAAGCTTTCTTT. Translating gives CAIRMGAVPNTEAFF.

The CDR3: CASSLEPDEQFF. The DNA for the CDR3 is TGTGCCAGCAGCTTAGAGCCGGATGAGCAGTTCTTC. J is TRBJ2-1 and V is TRBV7-8; D gene uncertain. The V end lost 1 base, the J end lost 8 bases, and 6 bases lay between the germline ends. Germline CDR1 reads SGHVS; CDR2 reads FQNEAQ. The CDR3 loop spans 12 amino acids. Full variable domain (remainder filled in from reference TRBV7-8 and TRBJ2-1): GAGVSQSPRYKVAKRGQDVALRCDPISGHVSLFWYQQALGQGPEFLTYFQNEAQLDKSGLPSDRFFAERPEGSVSTLKIQRTQQEDSAVYLCASSLEPDEQFFGPGTRLTVL.

The chain couples TRBV19 to TRBJ2-3; 8 bases match TRBD2. CDR3 length equals 16 residues. Trimming cost V 7 bases and J 0 bases; bases outside gene matches: 9. Germline V CDR1 and CDR2: LNHDA, SQIVND (reference sequence). The DNA for the CDR3 is TGTGCCAGTACCGAACATAGCGGGGAAAGCACAGATACGCAGTATTTT. Protein product: CASTEHSGESTDTQYF.

The CDR3 reads CASSLTGPERDEQYF. The CDR3 DNA reads TGCGCCAGCAGCTTGACCGGGCCCGAGAGGGACGAGCAGTACTTC. The chain links TRBV5-1 to TRBJ2-7; tentative D call: TRBD2 (5 bases). V was pared by 1 base and J by 5 bases, with 16 bases between. Germline loops: CDR1 SGHRS, CDR2 YFSETQ. CDR3 length: 15 amino acids.

This clone was counted a single time. This sequence joins TRBV7-8 and TRBJ2-5, with TRBD2 matching over 12 bases. The CDR3 has 16 amino acids. The germline CDR1 and CDR2 sequences are SGHVS and FQNEAQ. With 5 bases clipped from V and 4 bases from J, the junction kept 8 bases outside the gene matches. The CDR3 here is CASSMRLAGDAETQYF. In DNA form, the CDR3 reads TGTGCCAGCAGCATGAGACTAGCGGGAGATGCAGAGACCCAGTACTTC.

The V and J genes are TRBV7-9 and TRBJ1-4; D gene uncertain. Trimming took off 1 base at V and 9 bases at J, with 9 bases between the two ends. This CDR3 region has 13 residues. Germline CDR1 is SEHNR and CDR2 is FQNEAQ (reference sequence). CDR3 sequence: CASSLGQYQKLFF. The DNA of the CDR3 is TGTGCCAGCAGCTTAGGGCAGTACCAAAAACTGTTTTTT.

The chain combines TRBV11-2 with TRBJ2-7; the match to TRBD1 covers 7 bases. Per the germline V gene, CDR1 is SGHAT and CDR2 is FQNNGV. With 2 bases clipped from V and 4 bases from J, the junction kept 11 bases outside the gene matches. The CDR3 is 16 amino acids. The CDR3 spells CASSLLGTVPPYEQYF. CDR3 DNA sequence: TGTGCCAGCAGCTTATTAGGGACAGTGCCCCCTTACGAGCAGTACTTC.

The rearrangement uses TRBV18 and TRBJ1-6, with D perhaps TRBD1 (6 bases). The CDR3 consists of 14 residues. In germline, CDR1 is KGHSH, CDR2 LQKENI. The ends were cut back, 4 bases at V and 8 bases at J, with 12 bases in the middle. CDR3 nucleotides: TGTGCCAGCTCACAAGCAGGGGTAGATTCACCCCTCCACTTT. Protein product: CASSQAGVDSPLHF.

The chain links TRBV5-4 to TRBJ1-1; 11 bases fit TRBD1. Germline-derived CDR1 and CDR2 are SGHNT and YYREEE (reference sequence). The V segment lost 2 bases and the J segment 1 base; nucleotides outside the gene matches: 4. The CDR3 length is 16 residues. This CDR3 is CASSLGGTGGNTEAFF. The CDR3 bases are TGTGCCAGCAGCTTAGGCGGGACAGGGGGGAACACTGAAGCTTTCTTT.

The rearrangement joins TRBV7-2 to TRBJ2-3; 9 bases line up with TRBD2. CDR3 length equals 19 residues. Germline CDR1 and CDR2: SGHTA and FQGNSA. The V segment lost 5 bases and the J segment 0 bases; nucleotides outside the gene matches: 15. This chain's CDR3 is CASSLKLAGLPLSTDTQYF. The CDR3 bases are TGTGCCAGCAGCCTAAAACTAGCGGGCCTTCCTCTTAGCACAGATACGCAGTATTTT. Variable domain in full (rest from reference TRBV7-2 and TRBJ2-3): GAGVSQSPSNKVTEKGKDVELRCDPISGHTALYWYRQSLGQGLEFLIYFQGNSAPDKSGLPSDRFSAERTGGSVSTLTIQRTQQEDSAVYLCASSLKLAGLPLSTDTQYFGPGTRLTVL.

For this clone: One end of the junction fails to match germline, which may point to a read error. J is TRBJ1-4 and V is TRBV30; the match to TRBD1 covers 8 bases. Germline V gene sequence: CDR1 GTSNPN, CDR2 SVGIG (reference sequence). CDR3 length equals 13 residues. The CDR3 bases are TGTGCCGGGAGCCGGGACAGGAATGAAAAACTGTTTTTT. Translating it yields CAGSRDRNEKLFF.

This clone was observed a single time. V is TRBV7-9 and J is TRBJ1-3; D may be TRBD1 (5 bases). This CDR3 comprises 16 residues. Germline-derived CDR1 and CDR2 are SEHNR and FQNEAQ (reference sequence). Trimming removed 5 bases at V and 0 bases at J, with 14 bases between. CDR3 sequence: CASSLDRPFSGNTIYF. DNA of the CDR3: TGTGCCAGCAGCCTCGACAGACCCTTCTCTGGAAACACCATATATTTT.